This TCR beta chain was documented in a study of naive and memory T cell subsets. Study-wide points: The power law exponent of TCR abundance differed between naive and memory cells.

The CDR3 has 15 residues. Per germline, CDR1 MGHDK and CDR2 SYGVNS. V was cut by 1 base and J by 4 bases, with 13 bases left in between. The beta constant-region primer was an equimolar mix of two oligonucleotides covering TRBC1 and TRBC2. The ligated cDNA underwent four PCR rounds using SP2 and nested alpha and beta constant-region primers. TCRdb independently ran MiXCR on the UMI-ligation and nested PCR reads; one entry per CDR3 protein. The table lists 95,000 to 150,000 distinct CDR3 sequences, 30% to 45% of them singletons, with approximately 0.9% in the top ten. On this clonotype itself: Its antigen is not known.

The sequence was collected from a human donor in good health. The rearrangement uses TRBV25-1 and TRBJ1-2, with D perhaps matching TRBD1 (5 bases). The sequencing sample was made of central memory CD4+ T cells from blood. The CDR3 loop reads CASSEFGRAAYGYTF. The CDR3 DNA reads TGTGCCAGCAGTGAATTTGGCAGGGCGGCCTATGGCTACACCTTC.